What follows are 17 T cell receptor beta chains derived from one specimen sequenced in a study of beta chain features in type 1 diabetes. Study conclusions and caveats: Within each of all four CD4+ subsets, Type 1 diabetes patients had TCRB CDR3s that were moderately but significantly shorter.

These receptors lack a known antigen. The study reverse transcribed the entire isolated RNA, so it sequenced expressed TCRB transcripts. Clones were read by immunoSEQ multiplex PCR, and TCRdb kept only the in-frame ones, dropping some. The sample consists of around 710,000 clones, 12% of them appearing once. The specimen was naive CD4+ T cells from blood. Receptors originate from a man in his thirties or forties with type 1 diabetes.

This clone came up a few times. The chain is built from TRBV29-1 and TRBJ2-6; TRBD1 matches 7 bases. The ends lost 4 bases at V and 2 bases at J; junction bases unmatched: 5. The CDR3 is 15 residues long. The germline V gene has CDR1 SQVTM and CDR2 ANQGSEA. CDR3 in DNA: TGCAGCGTTGGGACAGGAGATCCTGGGGCCAACGTCCTGACTTTC. It codes for CSVGTGDPGANVLTF.

The chain couples TRBV4-2 to TRBJ2-2; either TRBD1 or TRBD2 may supply D (5 bases each). The V end lost 1 base, the J end lost 6 bases, and 15 bases lay between the germline ends. The CDR3 has 16 amino acids. Germline CDR1 and CDR2: LGHNA and YNFKEQ. The CDR3 loop reads CASSQGDGGSPGELFF. CDR3 DNA sequence: TGTGCCAGCAGCCAAGGGGACGGCGGATCGCCCGGGGAGCTGTTTTTT.

The chain recombines TRBV30 with TRBJ1-4; D is ambiguous. V was pared by 7 bases and J by 6 bases, with 15 bases between. Per the germline V gene, CDR1 is GTSNPN and CDR2 is SVGIG (reference sequence). The CDR3 runs 13 residues. The CDR3 DNA sequence: TGTGCCTTGGGCGGGCCAGGCGATGAAAAACTGTTTTTT. Translated: CALGGPGDEKLFF.

The chain employs TRBV6-1 and TRBJ1-4; D not resolved. This CDR3 is 13 amino acids long. The ends were cut back, 7 bases at V and 4 bases at J, with 10 bases in the middle. The germline gives CDR1 MNHNS, CDR2 SASEGT. For the CDR3, the DNA is TGTGCCAGCACCGAACGCGTTAATGAAAAACTGTTTTTT. Encoded protein: CASTERVNEKLFF.

The chain links TRBV18 to TRBJ2-5, with 9 nucleotides matching TRBD1. This CDR3 has 17 residues. The germline V gene has CDR1 KGHSH and CDR2 LQKENI. The V and J ends lost 0 bases and 2 bases, in that order; junction bases with no gene match: 7. This CDR3 is CASSPPSTGGRQETQYF. The CDR3, as DNA: TGTGCCAGCTCACCACCTTCCACAGGGGGCCGGCAAGAGACCCAGTACTTC.

The CDR3 bases are TGCAGCGTTGGGGGGACTAGCAATCAGCCCCAGCATTTT. This translates into CSVGGTSNQPQHF. The V and J genes are TRBV29-1 and TRBJ1-5, with a weak D call TRBD1 (5 bases). The germline V and J ends were trimmed by 4 bases and 0 bases, with 7 bases remaining between them. Germline V gene lookup returns CDR1 SQVTM and CDR2 ANQGSEA. CDR3 length: 13 residues.

This clone was detected a few times. The CDR3 sequence: CASSFDRGHADTQYF. The CDR3 nucleotides are TGTGCCAGCAGCTTTGACAGGGGGCATGCAGATACGCAGTATTTT. The rearrangement links TRBV7-3 to TRBJ2-3; 10 positions match TRBD1. CDR3 size: 15 residues. CDR1 is SGHTA, CDR2 FQGTGA, per germline. V lost 3 bases, J lost 4 bases, and 4 bases stayed unmatched.

The rearrangement links TRBV27 to TRBJ1-1; no clear D. Germline V gene sequence: CDR1 MNHEY, CDR2 SMNVEV (reference sequence). This CDR3 contains 13 residues. Between the trimmed V and J ends, which lost 4 bases and 10 bases, there was a span of 16 bases. For the CDR3, the DNA is TGTGCCAGCAGTTCCGACTCAACCCAGAGAGCTTTCTTT. This gives the protein CASSSDSTQRAFF.

In the case of this clone: Other nucleotide sequences from this sample produce the same CDR3. The chain carries TRBV20-1 and TRBJ1-2; D might be TRBD1 (5 bases). From germline, CDR1 is DFQATT and CDR2 SNEGSKA (reference sequence). The CDR3 loop spans 11 amino acids. The V gene lost 3 bases and the J gene lost 3 bases, with 5 bases spanning the gap. The CDR3 spells CSARGDYGYTF. CDR3 nucleotides: TGCAGTGCTAGGGGGGACTATGGCTACACCTTC.

This chain links TRBV7-9 with TRBJ2-3; 8 bases line up with TRBD2. The CDR3 is 13 residues long. The V gene's germline CDR1 is SEHNR and CDR2 FQNEAQ (reference sequence). V lost 8 bases to trimming and J lost 6 bases; unmatched junction nucleotides: 7. The CDR3 DNA follows: TGTGCCAGCGGTCTAGCGGGTGTGGATACGCAGTATTTT. Translating gives CASGLAGVDTQYF. Variable domain in full (rest from reference TRBV7-9 and TRBJ2-3): DTGVSQNPRHKITKRGQNVTFRCDPISEHNRLYWYRQTLGQGPEFLTYFQNEAQLEKSRLLSDRFSAERPKGSFSTLEIQRTEQGDSAMYLCASGLAGVDTQYFGPGTRLTVL.

In this sample, this clone turned up a few times. The chain joins TRBV5-4 to TRBJ2-3; D perhaps matches TRBD2 (7 bases). There are 15 residues in the CDR3. Germline V gives CDR1 SGHNT, CDR2 YYREEE (reference sequence). V lost 4 bases and J 2 bases, leaving 14 bases between the germline ends. The CDR3: CASSARGGITDTQYF. The CDR3 nucleotides read TGTGCCAGCAGCGCAAGGGGGGGGATCACAGATACGCAGTATTTT.

The J gene is TRBJ2-7, the V gene TRBV5-1; D gene unclear. In germline, CDR1 is SGHRS, CDR2 YFSETQ. The CDR3 runs to 14 residues. V gave up 1 base and J gave up 3 bases, with 11 bases separating them. The CDR3: CASSLNAAHYEQYF. Here the CDR3 DNA reads TGCGCCAGCAGCTTGAATGCAGCGCACTACGAGCAGTACTTC. Full variable domain (rest looked up from reference TRBV5-1 and TRBJ2-7): KAGVTQTPRYLIKTRGQQVTLSCSPISGHRSVSWYQQTPGQGLQFLFEYFSETQRNKGNFPGRFSGRQFSNSRSEMNVSTLELGDSALYLCASSLNAAHYEQYFGPGTRLTVT.

This clone occurred a few times. The chain combines TRBV28 with TRBJ2-1; no clear D gene. This CDR3 is 11 amino acids long. The germline CDR1 and CDR2 sequences are MDHEN and SYDVKM. Between the trimmed V and J ends, which lost 8 bases and 6 bases, there was a span of 8 bases. CDR3 sequence: CASCTFNEQFF. As DNA, the CDR3 is TGTGCCAGCTGCACTTTCAATGAGCAGTTCTTC.

In regard to this clone: This CDR3 is also generated by other DNA sequences in the sample. The chain joins TRBV7-2 to TRBJ1-6; D gene uncertain. Germline CDR1 and CDR2: SGHTA and FQGNSA. There are 12 residues in the CDR3. Trimming removed 5 bases from V and 10 bases from J, with 9 bases in between. The CDR3 DNA reads TGTGCCAGCAGCCTACCGGGGTCACCCCTCCACTTT. Amino acid sequence: CASSLPGSPLHF.

Comment on this clone: Other nucleotide sequences in the sample specify the same CDR3. The V call is TRBV18, the J call TRBJ2-3; 7 bases are a match to TRBD1. The CDR3 is 13 amino acids. V dropped 3 bases and J dropped 5; count of bases not matched to a gene: 2. Per the germline V gene, CDR1 is KGHSH and CDR2 is LQKENI. CDR3 sequence reads: CASSPQGEDTQYF. CDR3 nucleotide sequence: TGTGCCAGCTCACCCCAGGGGGAAGATACGCAGTATTTT. The full variable domain, in which reference TRBV18 and TRBJ2-3 provide the parts outside the CDR3, is NAGVMQNPRHLVRRRGQEARLRCSPMKGHSHVYWYRQLPEEGLKFMVYLQKENIIDESGMPKERFSAEFPKEGPSILRIQQVVRGDSAAYFCASSPQGEDTQYFGPGTRLTVL.

The chain is built from TRBV9 and TRBJ1-6; 11 nucleotides agree with TRBD1. Trimming removed 4 bases from V and 0 bases from J; junction bases left unmatched: 12. Per the germline V gene, CDR1 is SGDLS and CDR2 is YYNGEE. The CDR3 length is 20 residues. CDR3 in DNA: TGTGCCAGCAGCTTATCTTCCGGGACAGGGGGAAGCTCCTATAATTCACCCCTCCACTTT. This sequence encodes CASSLSSGTGGSSYNSPLHF.

The rearrangement links TRBV11-2 to TRBJ2-2; 11 bases are a match to TRBD1. The CDR3 extends over 15 amino acids. Germline lookup yields CDR1 SGHAT and CDR2 FQNNGV. Germline trimming cut 5 bases from V and 5 bases from J; bases unmatched to any gene: 4. CDR3 DNA sequence: TGTGCCAGCAGCCCAGGGACAGGGGGGACCGGGGAGCTGTTTTTT. This encodes CASSPGTGGTGELFF.